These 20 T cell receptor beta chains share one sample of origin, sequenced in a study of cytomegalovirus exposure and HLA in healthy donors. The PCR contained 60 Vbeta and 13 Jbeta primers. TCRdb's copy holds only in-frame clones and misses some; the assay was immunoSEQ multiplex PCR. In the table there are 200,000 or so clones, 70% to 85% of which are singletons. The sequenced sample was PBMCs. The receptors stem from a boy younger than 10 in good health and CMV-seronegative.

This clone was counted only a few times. CDR3 region: CASSSGQGGYEQYF. DNA for the CDR3: TGTGCCAGCAGCTCGGGACAGGGAGGCTACGAGCAGTACTTC. The rearrangement joins TRBV13 to TRBJ2-7; 9 bases line up with TRBD1. The trim removed 4 bases at V and 3 bases at J, leaving 4 bases unmatched. The length of the CDR3 is 14 residues. Germline CDR1 PRHDT, CDR2 FYEKMQ (reference sequence).

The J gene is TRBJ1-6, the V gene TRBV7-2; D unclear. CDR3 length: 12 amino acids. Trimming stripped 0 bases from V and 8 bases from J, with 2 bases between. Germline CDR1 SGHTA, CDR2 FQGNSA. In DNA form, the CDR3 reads TGTGCCAGCAGCTTAGCCTATTCACCCCTCCACTTT. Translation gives CASSLAYSPLHF.

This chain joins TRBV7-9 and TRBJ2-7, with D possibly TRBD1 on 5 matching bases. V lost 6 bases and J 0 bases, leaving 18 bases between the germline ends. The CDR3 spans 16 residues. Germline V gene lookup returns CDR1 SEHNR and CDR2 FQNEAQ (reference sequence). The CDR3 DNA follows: TGTGCCAGCAGTCCAACAAGCTCAGGGTCCTCCTACGAGCAGTACTTC. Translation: CASSPTSSGSSYEQYF.

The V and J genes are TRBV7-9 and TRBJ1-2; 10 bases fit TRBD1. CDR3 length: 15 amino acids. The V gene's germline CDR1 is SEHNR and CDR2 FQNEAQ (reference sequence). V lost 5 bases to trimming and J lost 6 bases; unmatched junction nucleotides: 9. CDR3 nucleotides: TGTGCCAGCAGCCCCGGGACAGGGGAAAGGGATGGCTACACCTTC. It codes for CASSPGTGERDGYTF.

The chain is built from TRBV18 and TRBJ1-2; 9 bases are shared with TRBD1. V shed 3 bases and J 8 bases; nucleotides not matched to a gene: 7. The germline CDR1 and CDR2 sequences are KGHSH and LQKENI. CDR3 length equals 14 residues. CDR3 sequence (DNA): TGTGCCAGCTCACCGACTTCGGACAGGGGAGGCTACACCTTC. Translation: CASSPTSDRGGYTF. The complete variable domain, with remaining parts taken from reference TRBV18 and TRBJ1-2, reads NAGVMQNPRHLVRRRGQEARLRCSPMKGHSHVYWYRQLPEEGLKFMVYLQKENIIDESGMPKERFSAEFPKEGPSILRIQQVVRGDSAAYFCASSPTSDRGGYTFGSGTRLTVV.

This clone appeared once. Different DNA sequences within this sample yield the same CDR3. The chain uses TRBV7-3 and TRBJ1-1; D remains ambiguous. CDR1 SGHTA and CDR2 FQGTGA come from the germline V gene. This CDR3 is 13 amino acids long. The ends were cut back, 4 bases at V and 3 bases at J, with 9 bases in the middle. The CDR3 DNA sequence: TGTGCCAGCAGCTCCTCGCGCGACACTGAAGCTTTCTTT. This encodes CASSSSRDTEAFF.

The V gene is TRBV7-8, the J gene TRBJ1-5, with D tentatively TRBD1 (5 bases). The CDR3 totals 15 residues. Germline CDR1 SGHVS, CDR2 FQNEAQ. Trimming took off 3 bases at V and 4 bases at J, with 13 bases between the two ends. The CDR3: CASSFSQRGNQPQHF. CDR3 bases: TGTGCCAGCAGCTTTTCCCAGCGGGGGAATCAGCCCCAGCATTTT.

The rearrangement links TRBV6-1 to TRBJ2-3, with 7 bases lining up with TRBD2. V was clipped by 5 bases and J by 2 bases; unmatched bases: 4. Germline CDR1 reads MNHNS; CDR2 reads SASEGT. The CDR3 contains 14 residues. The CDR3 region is CASSSSGVTDTQYF. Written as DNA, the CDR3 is TGTGCCAGCAGTTCCAGCGGGGTCACAGATACGCAGTATTTT.

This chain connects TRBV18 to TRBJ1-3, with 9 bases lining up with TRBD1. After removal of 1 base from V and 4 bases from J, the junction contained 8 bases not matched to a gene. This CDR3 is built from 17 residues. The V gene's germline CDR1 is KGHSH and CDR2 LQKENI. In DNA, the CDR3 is TGTGCCAGCTCACCACGTGCGGGACAGGGATCCGGAAACACCATATATTTT. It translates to CASSPRAGQGSGNTIYF.

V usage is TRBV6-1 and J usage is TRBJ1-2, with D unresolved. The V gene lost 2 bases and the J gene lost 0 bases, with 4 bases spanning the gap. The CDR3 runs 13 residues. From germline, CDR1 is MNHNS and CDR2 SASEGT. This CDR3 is CASSETANYGYTF. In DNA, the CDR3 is TGTGCCAGCAGTGAAACGGCTAACTATGGCTACACCTTC.

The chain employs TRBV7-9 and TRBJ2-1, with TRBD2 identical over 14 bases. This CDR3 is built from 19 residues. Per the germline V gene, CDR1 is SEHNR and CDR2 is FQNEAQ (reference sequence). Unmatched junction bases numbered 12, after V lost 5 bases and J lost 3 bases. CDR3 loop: CASSPGLAGGLRNYNEQFF. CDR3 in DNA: TGTGCCAGCAGCCCTGGACTAGCGGGGGGCCTCAGAAACTACAATGAGCAGTTCTTC.

CDR3 sequence: CASSSGQGTGELFF. In nucleotides, the CDR3 is TGTGCCAGCAGCTCCGGACAGGGGACCGGGGAGCTGTTTTTT. This chain links TRBV6-5 with TRBJ2-2, with 9 nucleotides matching TRBD1. Germline V gene data show CDR1 as MNHEY and CDR2 as SVGAGI. CDR3 size: 14 residues. The V and J ends lost 6 bases and 5 bases, in that order; junction bases with no gene match: 4.

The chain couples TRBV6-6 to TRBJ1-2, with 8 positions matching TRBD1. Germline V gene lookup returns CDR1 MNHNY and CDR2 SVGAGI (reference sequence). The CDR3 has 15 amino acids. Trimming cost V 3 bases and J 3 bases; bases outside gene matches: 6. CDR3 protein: CASSYFNRGDYGYTF. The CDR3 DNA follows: TGTGCCAGCAGTTATTTCAACAGGGGGGACTATGGCTACACCTTC.

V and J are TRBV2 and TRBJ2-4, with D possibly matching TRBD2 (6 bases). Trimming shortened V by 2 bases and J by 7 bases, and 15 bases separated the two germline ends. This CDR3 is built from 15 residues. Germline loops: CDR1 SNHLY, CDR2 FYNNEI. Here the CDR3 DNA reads TGTGCCAGCAGTGAATTGGTCCGAGGAGGGAACATTCAGTACTTC. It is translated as CASSELVRGGNIQYF.

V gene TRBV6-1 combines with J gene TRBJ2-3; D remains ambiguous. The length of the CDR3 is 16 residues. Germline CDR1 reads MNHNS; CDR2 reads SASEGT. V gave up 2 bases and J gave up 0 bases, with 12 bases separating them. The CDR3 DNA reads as TGTGCCAGCAGTGAAAGCCTAGATCCTAGCACAGATACGCAGTATTTT. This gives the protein CASSESLDPSTDTQYF.

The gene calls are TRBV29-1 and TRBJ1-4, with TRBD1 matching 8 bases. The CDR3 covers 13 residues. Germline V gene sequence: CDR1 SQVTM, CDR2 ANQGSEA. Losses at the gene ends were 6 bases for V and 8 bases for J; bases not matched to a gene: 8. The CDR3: CSVATGGWEKLFF. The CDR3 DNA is TGCAGCGTCGCTACAGGGGGATGGGAAAAACTGTTTTTT. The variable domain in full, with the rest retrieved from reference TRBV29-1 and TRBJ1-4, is SAVISQKPSRDICQRGTSLTIQCQVDSQVTMMFWYRQQPGQSLTLIATANQGSEATYESGFVIDKFPISRPNLTFSTLTVSNMSPEDSSIYLCSVATGGWEKLFFGSGTQLSVL.

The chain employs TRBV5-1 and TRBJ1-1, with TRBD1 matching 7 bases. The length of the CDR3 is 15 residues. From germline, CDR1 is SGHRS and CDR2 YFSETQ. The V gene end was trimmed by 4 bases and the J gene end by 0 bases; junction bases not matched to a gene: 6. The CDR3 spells CASSPMTGLNTEAFF. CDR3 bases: TGCGCCAGCAGCCCCATGACAGGGTTGAACACTGAAGCTTTCTTT.

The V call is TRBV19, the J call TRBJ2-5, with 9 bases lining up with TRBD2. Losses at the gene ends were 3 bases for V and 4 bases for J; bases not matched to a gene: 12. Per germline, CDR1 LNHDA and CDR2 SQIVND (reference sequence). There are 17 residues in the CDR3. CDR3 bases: TGTGCCAGTAGTATCAGTGCGGGGGGGCCCGGGAGAGAGACCCAGTACTTC. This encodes CASSISAGGPGRETQYF.

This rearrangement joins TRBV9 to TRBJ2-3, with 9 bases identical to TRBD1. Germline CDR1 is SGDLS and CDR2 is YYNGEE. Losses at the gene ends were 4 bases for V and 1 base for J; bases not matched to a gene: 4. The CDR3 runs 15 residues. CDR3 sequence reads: CASSTGQGGTDTQYF. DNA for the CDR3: TGTGCCAGCAGCACGGGACAGGGCGGCACAGATACGCAGTATTTT. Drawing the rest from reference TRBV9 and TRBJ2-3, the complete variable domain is DSGVTQTPKHLITATGQRVTLRCSPRSGDLSVYWYQQSLDQGLQFLIQYYNGEERAKGNILERFSAQQFPDLHSELNLSSLELGDSALYFCASSTGQGGTDTQYFGPGTRLTVL.

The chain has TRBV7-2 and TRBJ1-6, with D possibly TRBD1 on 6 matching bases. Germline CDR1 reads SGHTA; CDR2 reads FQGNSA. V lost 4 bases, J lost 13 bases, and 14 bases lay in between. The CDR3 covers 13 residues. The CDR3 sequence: CASSSMTGRPLHF. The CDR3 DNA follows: TGTGCCAGCAGCTCAATGACAGGCAGGCCCCTCCACTTT.